The rows below give T cell receptor beta chains drawn from one sample of a study of neurological immune-mediated disorders. Via MiXCR, TCRdb re-called the 5' RACE reads, giving one row per CDR3 protein. The sample lists roughly 50,000 distinct CDR3 sequences, 9.5% to 15% occurring once. Sequenced: PBMCs. These receptors originate from a woman aged 60 to 75 with HTLV-1-associated myelopathy (HAM/TSP). Both conserved end residues are part of each CDR3. The D gene is left open where the match is weak. Expanded clones are given a class, and other clones once, few, many or no size at all.

j_call v_call clone_size d_call cdr3_aa cdr3_nt
TRBJ2-3 TRBV20-1 many TRBD2 CSALRVGGTSTDTQYF TGCAGTGCCCTCCGTGTGGGAGGGACTAGCACAGATACGCAGTATTTT
TRBJ2-1 TRBV7-9 many - CASSLGGSANEQFF TGTGCCAGCAGCTTAGGGGGGTCGGCCAATGAGCAGTTCTTC
TRBJ1-1 TRBV20-1 many - CSARRGLQETEAFF TGCAGTGCTAGACGAGGGCTACAGGAAACTGAAGCTTTCTTT
TRBJ1-1 TRBV20-1 many - CSARDQVGVSTEAFF TGCAGTGCTAGAGATCAGGTTGGGGTGTCGACTGAAGCTTTCTTT
TRBJ2-7 TRBV2 - TRBD2 CASIGGRSSYEQYF TGTGCCAGCATCGGGGGGAGGAGCTCCTACGAGCAGTACTTC
TRBJ2-3 TRBV12-3/TRBV12-4 many - CASSPTVLRGTDTQYF TGTGCCAGCAGTCCGACGGTTTTGCGGGGCACAGATACGCAGTATTTT
TRBJ2-5 TRBV3-1 many - CASSQGSLRGKETQYF TGTGCCAGCAGCCAAGGAAGCCTACGAGGGAAAGAGACCCAGTACTTC
TRBJ2-1 TRBV2 many TRBD1 CASSFGTAYNEQFF TGTGCCAGCAGTTTCGGGACAGCCTACAATGAGCAGTTCTTC
TRBJ2-1 TRBV6-4 many - CASSDQGELSTEQFF TGTGCCAGCAGTGATCAAGGGGAACTTTCTACTGAGCAGTTCTTC
TRBJ1-4 TRBV7-2 - TRBD1 CASSLTGWPNEKLFF TGTGCCAGCAGCTTGACAGGGTGGCCTAATGAAAAACTGTTTTTT
TRBJ2-2 TRBV25-1 many - CASSPSTGRTGELFF TGTGCCAGCAGTCCAAGCACAGGGAGGACCGGGGAGCTGTTTTTT
TRBJ1-1 TRBV20-1 many - CSARDQLQAFF TGCAGTGCTAGAGATCAGTTACAAGCTTTCTTT
TRBJ2-7 TRBV7-9 many TRBD2 CASTLAGGYEQYF TGTGCCAGCACCCTAGCGGGAGGGTACGAGCAGTACTTC
TRBJ1-1 TRBV10-3 many - CAISESGGENTEAFF TGTGCCATCAGTGAGTCCGGTGGAGAGAACACTGAAGCTTTCTTT
TRBJ1-3 TRBV12-3/TRBV12-4 many - CASSSTGFSGNTIYF TGTGCCAGCAGTTCCACCGGGTTCTCTGGAAACACCATATATTTT
TRBJ1-2 TRBV11-2 many - CASSPEGSGYTF TGTGCCAGCAGTCCCGAAGGGTCTGGCTACACCTTC
TRBJ2-5 TRBV5-4 - - CSAGAGRETQYF TGTTCAGCCGGGGCAGGCAGAGAGACCCAGTACTTC